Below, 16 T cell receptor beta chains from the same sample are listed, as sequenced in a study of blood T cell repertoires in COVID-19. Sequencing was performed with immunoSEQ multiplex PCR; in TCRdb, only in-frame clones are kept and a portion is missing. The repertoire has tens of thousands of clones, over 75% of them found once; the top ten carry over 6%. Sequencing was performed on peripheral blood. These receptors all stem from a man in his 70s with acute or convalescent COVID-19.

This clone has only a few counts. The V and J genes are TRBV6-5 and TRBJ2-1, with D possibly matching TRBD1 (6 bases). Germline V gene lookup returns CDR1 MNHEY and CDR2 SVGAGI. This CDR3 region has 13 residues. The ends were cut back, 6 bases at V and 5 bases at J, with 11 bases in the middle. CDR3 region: CASSQGQNNEQFF. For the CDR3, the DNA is TGTGCCAGCAGCCAAGGACAGAACAATGAGCAGTTCTTC.

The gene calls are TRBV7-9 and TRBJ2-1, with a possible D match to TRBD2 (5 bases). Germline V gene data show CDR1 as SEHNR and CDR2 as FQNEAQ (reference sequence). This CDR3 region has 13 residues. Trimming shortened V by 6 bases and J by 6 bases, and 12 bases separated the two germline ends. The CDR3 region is CASRSREVNEQFF. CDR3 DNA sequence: TGTGCCAGCAGATCCCGGGAAGTCAATGAGCAGTTCTTC.

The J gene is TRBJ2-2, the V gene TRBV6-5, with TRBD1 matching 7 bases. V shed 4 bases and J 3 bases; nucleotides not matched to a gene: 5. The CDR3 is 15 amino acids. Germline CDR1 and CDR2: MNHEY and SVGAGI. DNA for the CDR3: TGTGCCAGCAGTTCCGGGACAGAGCACACCGGGGAGCTGTTTTTT. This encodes CASSSGTEHTGELFF.

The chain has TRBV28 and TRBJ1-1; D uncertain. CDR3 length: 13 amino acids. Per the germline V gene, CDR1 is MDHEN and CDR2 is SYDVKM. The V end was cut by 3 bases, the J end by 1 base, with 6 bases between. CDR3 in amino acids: CASSFTENTEAFF. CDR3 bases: TGTGCCAGCAGTTTTACAGAGAACACTGAAGCTTTCTTT. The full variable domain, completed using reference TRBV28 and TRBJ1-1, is DVKVTQSSRYLVKRTGEKVFLECVQDMDHENMFWYRQDPGLGLRLIYFSYDVKMKEKGDIPEGYSVSREKKERFSLILESASTNQTSMYLCASSFTENTEAFFGQGTRLTVV.

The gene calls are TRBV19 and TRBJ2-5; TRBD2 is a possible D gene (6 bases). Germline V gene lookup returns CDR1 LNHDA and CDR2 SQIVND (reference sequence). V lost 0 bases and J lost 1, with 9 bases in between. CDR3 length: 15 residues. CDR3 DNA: TGTGCCAGTAGTATAGACTCTAGCGCCCAAGAGACCCAGTACTTC. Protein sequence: CASSIDSSAQETQYF.

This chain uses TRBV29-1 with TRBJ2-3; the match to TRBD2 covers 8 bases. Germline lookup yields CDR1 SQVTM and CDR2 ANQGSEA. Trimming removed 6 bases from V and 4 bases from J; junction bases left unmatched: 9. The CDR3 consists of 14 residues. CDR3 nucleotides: TGCAGCGTCATACGGGGGGGCTTGGCAGATACGCAGTATTTT. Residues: CSVIRGGLADTQYF.

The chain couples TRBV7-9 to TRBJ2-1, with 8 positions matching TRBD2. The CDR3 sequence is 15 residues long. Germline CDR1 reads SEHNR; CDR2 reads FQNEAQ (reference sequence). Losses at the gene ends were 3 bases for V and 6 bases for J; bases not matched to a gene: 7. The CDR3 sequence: CASSFRSGGINEQFF. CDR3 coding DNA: TGTGCCAGCAGCTTTAGGAGCGGGGGCATCAATGAGCAGTTCTTC.

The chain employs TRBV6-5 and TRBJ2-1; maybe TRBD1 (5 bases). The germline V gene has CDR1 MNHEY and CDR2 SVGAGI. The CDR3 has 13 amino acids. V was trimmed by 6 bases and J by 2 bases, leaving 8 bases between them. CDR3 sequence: CASSLTAYNEQFF. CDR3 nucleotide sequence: TGTGCCAGCAGCCTGACAGCCTACAATGAGCAGTTCTTC.

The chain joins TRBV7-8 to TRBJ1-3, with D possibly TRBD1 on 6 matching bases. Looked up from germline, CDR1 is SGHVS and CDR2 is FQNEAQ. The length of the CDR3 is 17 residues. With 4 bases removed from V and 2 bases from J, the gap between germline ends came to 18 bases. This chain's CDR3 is CASSSGQLAGPGNTIYF. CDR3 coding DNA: TGTGCCAGCAGCTCCGGACAGCTCGCTGGACCTGGAAACACCATATATTTT.

CDR3 bases: TGTGCCAGCAGCTTAGCGCCCATGAGCCTCCAAGAGACCCAGTACTTC. Its translation: CASSLAPMSLQETQYF. The chain couples TRBV11-2 to TRBJ2-5; D ambiguous. The V end was cut by 1 base, the J end by 1 base, with 13 bases between. This CDR3 has 16 residues. Germline lookup yields CDR1 SGHAT and CDR2 FQNNGV.

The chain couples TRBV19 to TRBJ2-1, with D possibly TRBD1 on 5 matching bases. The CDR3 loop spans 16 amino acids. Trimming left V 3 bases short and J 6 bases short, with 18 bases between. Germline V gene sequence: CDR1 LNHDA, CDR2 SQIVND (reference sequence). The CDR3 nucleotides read TGTGCCAGTAGTATCCTAAGGGGTGTATTCGTCAATGAGCAGTTCTTC. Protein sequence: CASSILRGVFVNEQFF.

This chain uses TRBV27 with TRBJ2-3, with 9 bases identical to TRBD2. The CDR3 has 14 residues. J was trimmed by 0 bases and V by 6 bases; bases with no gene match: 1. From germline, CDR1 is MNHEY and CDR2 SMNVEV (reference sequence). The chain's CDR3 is CASSLAGSTDTQYF. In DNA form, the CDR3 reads TGTGCCAGCAGCCTAGCGGGGAGCACAGATACGCAGTATTTT.

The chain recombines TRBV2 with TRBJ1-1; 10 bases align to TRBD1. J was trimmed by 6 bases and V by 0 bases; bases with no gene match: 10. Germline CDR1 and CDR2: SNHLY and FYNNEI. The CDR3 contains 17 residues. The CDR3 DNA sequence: TGTGCCAGCAGTGAAGCCCCCGGGACAGGGGCTCAGGCTGAAGCTTTCTTT. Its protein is CASSEAPGTGAQAEAFF.

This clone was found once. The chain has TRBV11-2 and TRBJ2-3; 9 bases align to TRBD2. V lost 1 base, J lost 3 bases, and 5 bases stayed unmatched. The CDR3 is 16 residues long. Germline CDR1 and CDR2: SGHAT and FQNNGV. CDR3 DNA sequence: TGTGCCAGCAGCTTAGTAGCGGGAGTCGTGACAGATACGCAGTATTTT. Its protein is CASSLVAGVVTDTQYF.

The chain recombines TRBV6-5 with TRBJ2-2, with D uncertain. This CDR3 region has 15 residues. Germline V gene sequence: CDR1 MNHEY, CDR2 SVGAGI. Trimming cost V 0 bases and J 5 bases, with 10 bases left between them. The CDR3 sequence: CASSYSNPGTGELFF. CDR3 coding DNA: TGTGCCAGCAGTTACTCAAATCCAGGTACCGGGGAGCTGTTTTTT.

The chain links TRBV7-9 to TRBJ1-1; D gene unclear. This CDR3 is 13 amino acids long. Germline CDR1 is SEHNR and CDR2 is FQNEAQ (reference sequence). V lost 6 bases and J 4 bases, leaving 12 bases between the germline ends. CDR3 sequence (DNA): TGTGCCAGCAGGTCTACCTCAGGCACTGAAGCTTTCTTT. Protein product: CASRSTSGTEAFF.